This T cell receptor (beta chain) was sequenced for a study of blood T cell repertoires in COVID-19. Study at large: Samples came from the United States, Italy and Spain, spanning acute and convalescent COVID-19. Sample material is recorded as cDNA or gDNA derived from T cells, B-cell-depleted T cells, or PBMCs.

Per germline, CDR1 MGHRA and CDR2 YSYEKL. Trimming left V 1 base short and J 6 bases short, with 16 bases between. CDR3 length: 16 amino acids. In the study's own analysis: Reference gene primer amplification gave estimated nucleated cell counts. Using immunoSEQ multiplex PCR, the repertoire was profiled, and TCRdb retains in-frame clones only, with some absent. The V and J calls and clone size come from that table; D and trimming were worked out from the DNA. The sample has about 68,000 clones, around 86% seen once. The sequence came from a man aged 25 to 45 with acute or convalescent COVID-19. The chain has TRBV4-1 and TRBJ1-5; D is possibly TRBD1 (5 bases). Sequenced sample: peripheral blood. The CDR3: CASSQALLQGGQPQHF. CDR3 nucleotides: TGCGCCAGCAGCCAAGCCCTCTTGCAGGGTGGTCAGCCCCAGCATTTT.